These 6 T cell receptor beta chains share one sample of origin, sequenced in a study of T-cell reconstitution after alpha-beta-depleted transplantation in children. Molecular barcoding with unique molecular identifiers was used for the TCRbeta library. In TCRdb, the PCR reads were re-called with MiXCR into one record per CDR3 protein. The data hold around 70,000 distinct CDR3 sequences, with around 9.9% observed a single time. The source was PBMCs, collected before TCRalphabeta/CD19-depleted stem cell transplant. These receptors came from a boy between 10 and 17 years old with acute myeloid leukemia, due to receive a stem cell transplant.

This clonotype was detected many times. V usage is TRBV7-9 and J usage is TRBJ1-3; 7 nucleotides match TRBD1. The CDR3 totals 15 residues. V lost 5 bases and J lost 0; bases outside the gene matches: 4. Germline V gives CDR1 SEHNR, CDR2 FQNEAQ (reference sequence). In DNA, the CDR3 is TGTGCCAGCAGCCGGGGACAGAGCTCTGGAAACACCATATATTTT. Its translation is CASSRGQSSGNTIYF.

The sample holds many counts of this clonotype. V is TRBV12-3 or TRBV12-4 and J is TRBJ2-1; 7 positions agree with TRBD2. CDR3 length equals 16 residues. V shed 6 bases, J shed 1 base, and the junction held 9 bases outside the gene matches. The CDR3 region is CASRPWGAGSYNEQFF. CDR3 nucleotide sequence: TGTGCCAGCAGACCCTGGGGAGCGGGGTCCTACAATGAGCAGTTCTTC.

This clonotype was picked up many times. The V gene is TRBV7-6, the J gene TRBJ2-5, with 9 bases aligning to TRBD1. The CDR3 length is 16 residues. Per the germline V gene, CDR1 is SGHVS and CDR2 is FNYEAQ. V shed 0 bases and J 2 bases; nucleotides not matched to a gene: 4. The CDR3 loop is CASSLALGQGQETQYF. The CDR3 DNA reads TGTGCCAGCAGCTTAGCGCTGGGACAGGGACAAGAGACCCAGTACTTC. Full variable domain (missing parts from reference TRBV7-6 and TRBJ2-5): GAGVSQSPRYKVTKRGQDVALRCDPISGHVSLYWYRQALGQGPEFLTYFNYEAQQDKSGLPNDRFSAERPEGSISTLTIQRTEQRDSAMYRCASSLALGQGQETQYFGPGTRLLVL.

The table lists this clonotype with many counts. The chain is built from TRBV12-3 or TRBV12-4 and TRBJ2-7; D is unresolved. V was clipped by 1 base and J by 5 bases, with 12 bases between them. The CDR3 runs 14 residues. CDR3 bases: TGTGCCAGCAGTTTAGAGGGTAGCCTACACGAGCAGTACGTC. Encoded protein: CASSLEGSLHEQYV.

This clonotype was counted ten times or more. V gene TRBV29-1 combines with J gene TRBJ2-7; 10 bases line up with TRBD2. CDR3 size: 13 residues. The V gene's germline CDR1 is SQVTM and CDR2 ANQGSEA. V shed 5 bases, J shed 2 bases, and the junction held 3 bases outside the gene matches. The CDR3 reads CSVPLAGTYEQYF. Here the CDR3 DNA reads TGCAGCGTTCCACTAGCGGGGACCTACGAGCAGTACTTC.

This clonotype was counted many times. This chain uses TRBV5-1 with TRBJ1-1; 8 nucleotides agree with TRBD1. Unmatched junction bases numbered 9, after V lost 4 bases and J lost 4 bases. From germline, CDR1 is SGHRS and CDR2 YFSETQ. The CDR3 contains 15 residues. This chain's CDR3 is CASSPGTGGFTEAFF. In DNA form, the CDR3 reads TGCGCCAGCAGCCCCGGGACAGGAGGGTTCACTGAAGCTTTCTTT.